The sequence of this T cell receptor beta chain was determined in a study of glioma-infiltrating T cells. The iRepertoire nested amplicon-rescue multiplex PCR amplified TCR alpha and beta CDR3s from RNA. Using its own MiXCR run on the multiplex PCR reads, TCRdb lists one record per CDR3 protein. The data hold about 380,000 distinct CDR3 sequences, with roughly two fifths observed a single time. This clonotype was detected once. The final CDR3 position lacks the conserved phenylalanine or tryptophan, pointing to a likely read error. CDR3 length: 17 residues. Germline CDR1 and CDR2: SGHTA and FQGNSA. V gene TRBV7-2 combines with J gene TRBJ2-5, with 13 bases fitting TRBD2. Sequenced: glioma tissue, nonneoplastic brain tissue, or PBMCs (not recorded which). This sequence originates from a human donor with low-grade glioma or glioblastoma, undergoing nonglioma brain surgery, or in good health (not recorded which). The chain's CDR3 is CASSLRTSGSWGEAQYS. CDR3 in DNA: TGTGCCAGCAGCTTACGGACTAGCGGGAGTTGGGGAGAGGCCCAGTACTCC.